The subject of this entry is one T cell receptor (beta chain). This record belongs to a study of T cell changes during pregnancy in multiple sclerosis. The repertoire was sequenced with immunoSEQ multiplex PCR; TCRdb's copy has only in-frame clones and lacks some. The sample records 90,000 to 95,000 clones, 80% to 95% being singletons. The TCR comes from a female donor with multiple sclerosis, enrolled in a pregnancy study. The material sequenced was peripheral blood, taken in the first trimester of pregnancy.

The CDR3 here is CASSFWAGNSDTQYF. The CDR3 nucleotides are TGTGCCAGCAGTTTTTGGGCGGGTAACTCCGATACGCAGTATTTT. This chain uses TRBV27 with TRBJ2-3; D is perhaps TRBD2 (5 bases). Germline CDR1 is MNHEY and CDR2 is SMNVEV (reference sequence). V dropped 3 bases and J dropped 6 bases, with 16 bases sitting between them. CDR3 length: 15 residues.